Listed here is a single T cell receptor (beta chain). Which cohort a participant joined came from the clinical history participants gave. Donors of Cohort 3 who recovered were those that had two negative PCRs, clearance, or symptom resolution. The CDR3 sequence is 13 residues long. The germline CDR1 and CDR2 sequences are MNHEY and SMNVEV (reference sequence). V was pared by 2 bases and J by 3 bases, with 5 bases between. These data come from a study of blood T cell repertoires in COVID-19. Libraries were prepared by immunoSEQ multiplex PCR; TCRdb keeps only in-frame clonotypes and omits some of them. Altogether more than 200,000 clones are present, roughly 90% being singletons, with the ten largest covering over 4%.

The specimen sequenced was PBMCs or T cells enriched from blood (not recorded which). The V gene is TRBV27, the J gene TRBJ1-5; perhaps TRBD1 as D (5 bases). The origin of this receptor is a woman in her 30s who had recovered from COVID-19. CDR3: CASSLGANQPQHF. The CDR3 bases are TGTGCCAGCAGTTTAGGGGCCAATCAGCCCCAGCATTTT.